This T cell receptor (beta chain) derives from a study of blood T cell repertoires in COVID-19. J lost 8 bases, V lost 8 bases, and 8 bases had no gene match. Germline assignment: CDR1 SNHLY and CDR2 FYNNEI. This CDR3 has 15 amino acids. In the original analysis: Reference gene primer amplification gave estimated nucleated cell counts. Data came from immunoSEQ multiplex PCR; TCRdb stores just in-frame clones and leaves some out. D and trimming were read from the DNA, whereas the V and J calls and clone size are those reported in that table. The repertoire has nearly 110,000 clones, around 80% of them found once; the top ten carry around 15%.

The chain has TRBV2 and TRBJ2-1, with TRBD2 identical over 14 bases. Sequences were obtained from peripheral blood. This TCR was recovered from a woman aged 55-75 years with acute or convalescent COVID-19. The CDR3 DNA follows: TGTGCCAGCCGAGGGACTAGCGGGAGTAGAGATGAGCAGTTCTTC. Encoded protein: CASRGTSGSRDEQFF.